The rows below give T cell receptor beta chains drawn from one sample of a study of tumor-infiltrating lymphocytes in primary liver carcinoma. TCRdb re-called the multiplex PCR reads with MiXCR, one entry per CDR3 protein. Of around 54,000 distinct CDR3 sequences listed, about 70% are singletons. The specimen sequenced was liver tumor tissue from sampling region 2. The receptors here all came from a man aged 35-49 years with primary liver carcinoma and hepatitis B virus infection. CDR3s include the opening cysteine and the closing phenylalanine or tryptophan. The D gene is left open where the match is weak. Only some rows state a clone size, as once, few, many or a class for expanded clones.

>TRBV28|many|TRBD1|TRBJ2-3
TGTGCCAGCAGTAAGGGACAGGGCACAGATACGCAGTATTTT
CASSKGQGTDTQYF
>TRBV11-2|-|-|TRBJ2-3
TGTGCCAGCAGCTCCGGTGACCCCCTGCAAATAGCGAGAAGCACAGATACGCAGTATTTT
CASSSGDPLQIARSTDTQYF
>TRBV29-1|medium-sized|-|TRBJ2-7
TGCAGCGCCGGAGTCCTCGGCGCCTACGAGCAGTACTTC
CSAGVLGAYEQYF
>TRBV29-1|-|-|TRBJ2-7
TGCAGCGTTGACACGGCTGGCGGTTACGAGCAGTACTTC
CSVDTAGGYEQYF
>TRBV29-1|-|TRBD2|TRBJ2-7
TGCAGCGTTGGGTCGGCGGGGGGCGCGTACGGGCAGTATTTC
CSVGSAGGAYGQYF
>TRBV6-5|-|TRBD1|TRBJ1-6
TGTGCCAGCTGTTTGACAGGGGACCCTAATTCACCCCTCCACTTT
CASCLTGDPNSPLHF
>TRBV12-3/TRBV12-4|-|TRBD2|TRBJ2-1
TGTGCCAGCGGTTCCCTGTCTAGCGGGAGGCCGGATGAGCAGTTCTTC
CASGSLSSGRPDEQFF
>TRBV10-3|-|TRBD1|TRBJ2-1
TGTGTCATCAGTGACAGGGAGAATGAGCAGTTCTTC
CVISDRENEQFF
>TRBV29-1|many|-|TRBJ2-3
TGCAGCGTTGAAGATCCGGGGTCCCCCACAGATACGCAGTATTTT
CSVEDPGSPTDTQYF
>TRBV12-3/TRBV12-4|once|-|TRBJ1-2
TGTACTAGCGCCACCCTACGGGGGCAGGGACTTCTTTATGGCTACACCTTC
CTSATLRGQGLLYGYTF
>TRBV4-1|-|TRBD2|TRBJ2-3
TGCGCCAGCGGTCAAGAGCCTAGCGGCACAGATATGCAGTATTTT
CASGQEPSGTDMQYF
>TRBV6-2/TRBV6-3|-|TRBD2|TRBJ2-1
TGTGCCACCTTGACTAGCGGGGTCCCTAATGGGCAGTTCTTC
CATLTSGVPNGQFF
>TRBV20-1|few|TRBD2|TRBJ2-3
TGCAGCCGACTAGCGGGAGGGCCGGCAGATACGCAGTATTTT
CSRLAGGPADTQYF
>TRBV11-1|few|-|TRBJ1-2
TGTGCCAGCAGTCTCTCGGACAACTATGTCTACACCTTC
CASSLSDNYVYTF
>TRBV11-2|-|-|TRBJ2-2
TGTGCCAGCAGCTTTGATCGGGACAAGGTCGACACCGGGGAGCTGTCTTTT
CASSFDRDKVDTGELSF
>TRBV11-2|-|TRBD2|TRBJ2-3
TGTGCCGGTAGCCACACTAGCGGCTCCGAGGATACTCAGTATTTT
CAGSHTSGSEDTQYF
>TRBV6-5|-|TRBD2|TRBJ2-7
TGTGCCTTCAGGCCGGAGGGACTAGCCCACGAACAGTACTTC
CAFRPEGLAHEQYF
>TRBV20-1|-|TRBD2|TRBJ2-1
TGCAGTGCTGGTGTCGGGACTAGCGGGAGTAATGAGCAGTTCTTC
CSAGVGTSGSNEQFF
>TRBV6-1|-|-|TRBJ2-3
TGTGCCAGCAGCCCCGGGGTGTGTGCCACAGATACGCAGTATTTT
CASSPGVCATDTQYF
>TRBV5-1|-|TRBD1|TRBJ2-3
TGTGCCAGCAGCCGGACAGGGCCCAGGGATACGCAGTATTTT
CASSRTGPRDTQYF
>TRBV5-6|-|TRBD1|TRBJ2-3
TGTGTCAGCAGCTTCGACAGGGGGGGGTCTAATACGCAGTATTTT
CVSSFDRGGSNTQYF
>TRBV12-3/TRBV12-4|-|-|TRBJ2-3
TGTGCCAGCAGTTCCGGATTAAAGGGTGGCACAGTTACGCAGTATTTT
CASSSGLKGGTVTQYF
>TRBV6-1|many|-|TRBJ1-6
TGTGCCAGCAGTGAAATGGTCTCCGGGAGGTCACCCCTCCACTTT
CASSEMVSGRSPLHF
>TRBV28|-|TRBD2|TRBJ2-1
TGTGCCAGCAGTTCCCGCCTAGCGGAAGGTAATGAGCAGTTCTTC
CASSSRLAEGNEQFF
>TRBV6-5|-|TRBD2|TRBJ2-1
TGTGCCGCCGGGCCGAGCCTAGCGGGAGTGGATGAGCAGTTCTTC
CAAGPSLAGVDEQFF